The 2 T cell receptor beta chains listed next were all sequenced from one sample in a study of blood T cell repertoires in COVID-19 (dated by TCRdb to 2020 to 2022). The receptor library was made with the immunoSEQ multiplex PCR assay. TCRdb took over this immuneACCESS table, retaining in-frame rearrangements with V and J assigned. Such tables are incomplete; in checked studies, under half of the missing clones stem from an unresolved V gene, and the remainder is unexplained. The sample table holds roughly 240,000 clones, of which approximately 86% were seen once. 3% of the sample goes to the ten largest clones. Sequenced: peripheral blood. The receptors derive from a woman in her twenties or thirties who had recovered from COVID-19.

This clone was recorded a few times. J is TRBJ1-3 and V is TRBV3-1 (or the pseudogene TRBV3-2); TRBD1 is a possible D gene (6 bases). Trimming left V 6 bases short and J 0 bases short, with 9 bases between. CDR3 length: 14 residues. Germline V gives CDR1 LGHDT, CDR2 YNNKEL (reference sequence). DNA for the CDR3: TGTGCCAGCAGTCTACAGGGCTCTGGAAACACCATATATTTT. It encodes CASSLQGSGNTIYF.

This chain links TRBV5-1 with TRBJ1-2; possibly TRBD1 for D (5 bases). The CDR3 length is 18 residues. Trimming pared 4 bases from V and 5 bases from J, leaving 27 bases between. Per the germline V gene, CDR1 is SGHRS and CDR2 is YFSETQ. DNA for the CDR3: TGCGCCAGCAGCCCGATCACATCCTCGTCTGGGGCCTCTTATGGCTACACCTTC. It translates to CASSPITSSSGASYGYTF.